A selection of T cell receptor beta chains follows, all from one sample in a study of blood T cell repertoires in COVID-19. Data came from immunoSEQ multiplex PCR; TCRdb stores just in-frame clones and leaves some out. The sample lists a few hundred thousand clones, 84% occurring once. Sequencing was performed on peripheral blood. Every receptor here comes from a human donor in a cohort sampled during active COVID-19. Both conserved end residues are part of each CDR3. The order of the fields is V gene, CDR3 protein.

TRBV10-2 | CASRKTGENQPQHF
TRBV6-5 | CASRLAGGVQETQYF
TRBV2 | CASSEAGGGYYEQYF
TRBV5-5 | CASSKQGFIDEQYF
TRBV7-2 | CASSSSGLASNEQFF
TRBV5-4 | CASSSFDRTSVLQETQYF
TRBV7-6 | CASSLGLSSGNTIYF
TRBV4-1 | CASSQDPTQGAVGNTIYF
TRBV5-8 | CASSLSQNQPQHF
TRBV18 | CASSTLPNYGYTF
TRBV12-3/TRBV12-4 | CASRSGTDYGYTF
TRBV27 | CASSFPLGSGYNEQFF
TRBV27 | CASSTLTGGYGYTF
TRBV3-1/TRBV3-2 | CASSPLTGGGNTEAFF
TRBV5-5 | CASSFGQANTEAFF
TRBV19 | CASRNTGELFF
TRBV27 | CASGQGDHNEQFF
TRBV28 | CASSSPVDTQYF